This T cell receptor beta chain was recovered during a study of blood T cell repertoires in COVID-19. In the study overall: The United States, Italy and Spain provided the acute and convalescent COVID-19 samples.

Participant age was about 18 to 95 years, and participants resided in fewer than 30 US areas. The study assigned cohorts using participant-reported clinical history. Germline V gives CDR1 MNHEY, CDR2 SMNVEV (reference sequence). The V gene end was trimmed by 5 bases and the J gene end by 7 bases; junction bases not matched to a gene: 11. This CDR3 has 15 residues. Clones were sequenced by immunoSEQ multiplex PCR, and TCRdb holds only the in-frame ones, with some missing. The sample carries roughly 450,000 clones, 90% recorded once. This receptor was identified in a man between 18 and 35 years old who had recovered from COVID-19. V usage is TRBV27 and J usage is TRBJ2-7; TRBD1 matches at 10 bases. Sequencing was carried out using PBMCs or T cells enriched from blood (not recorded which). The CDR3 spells CASSITGTGVREQYF. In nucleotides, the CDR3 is TGTGCCAGCAGTATTACCGGGACAGGGGTTCGGGAGCAGTACTTC.